This record looks at one T cell receptor beta chain sequence and its context. Antigen specificity is unknown. V dropped 1 base and J dropped 5 bases, with 18 bases sitting between them. CDR1 is MGHDK, CDR2 SYGVNS, per germline. The CDR3 is made up of 17 amino acids. Measured with immunoSEQ multiplex PCR; TCRdb has only the in-frame clones, and not every one. Of 240,000 or so clones listed, roughly 86% are singletons. The source of the sample is a study of cytomegalovirus exposure and HLA in healthy donors. Study-level points and caveats: TCR clusters originating in the first cohort tended to co-occur in the 120 validation repertoires, according to a later analysis. It was fewer than 200 TCR beta chains that were listed as cytomegalovirus-associated.

The chain couples TRBV25-1 to TRBJ2-1; the D gene is possibly TRBD1 (6 bases). The clonotype was recovered from a woman in her 30s in good health and CMV-seropositive. Sequencing was done on a sample of PBMCs. This chain's CDR3 is CASSEFFRGGSNNEQFF. The CDR3 nucleotides are TGTGCCAGCAGTGAATTCTTTCGAGGGGGTAGCAACAATGAGCAGTTCTTC.